This T cell receptor (beta chain) was captured by sequencing in a study of T cells after posttransplantation cyclophosphamide. Study findings and constraints: TRB overlap between skin or GI tissue T cells and blood was limited. Later post-transplant blood repertoires were often dominated by donor CD8+ memory clones.

To note about this clone: Its target is not known.

This table comes from immunoSEQ multiplex PCR, and its TCRdb copy is limited to in-frame clones, with some not included. The repertoire consists of 20,000 to 25,000 clones, with approximately 71% occurring once and the leading ten covering approximately 0.65%. From germline, CDR1 is SGHTA and CDR2 FQGTGA. The CDR3 spans 14 residues. Between the trimmed V and J ends, which lost 4 bases and 0 bases, there was a span of 9 bases. The receptor was derived from a woman aged 55-75 years in good health, CMV-negative, and a related stem cell transplant donor. The chain has TRBV7-3 and TRBJ2-5; TRBD1 is a possible D gene (5 bases). Input material: memory CD4+ T cells sorted from PBMCs. CDR3 nucleotides: TGTGCCAGCAGCTCCTCAGGGAACCAAGAGACCCAGTACTTC. It is translated as CASSSSGNQETQYF.